This TCR beta chain was identified in a study of blood T cell repertoires in COVID-19. Whole-study context: Both acute and convalescent COVID-19 samples were obtained from the United States, Italy and Spain. Sources were T cells, B-cell-depleted T cells, or PBMCs; the material itself was cDNA or gDNA.

Profiled with immunoSEQ multiplex PCR; TCRdb holds only in-frame clones, not every one. The table lists roughly 120,000 clones, roughly 85% of them singletons. The CDR3 has 17 amino acids. The origin of this receptor is a man aged 40-49 years with acute or convalescent COVID-19. Input material: peripheral blood. V is TRBV21-1 and J is TRBJ1-1; the D call of TRBD1 is as the table states it, not checked on the DNA. TRBV21-1 is a recognized pseudogene. The DNA for the CDR3 is TGTGCCAGCAGCTCCAGGAGGGGACAGGGAGGGGGCACTGAAGCTTTCTTT. Protein sequence: CASSSRRGQGGGTEAFF.